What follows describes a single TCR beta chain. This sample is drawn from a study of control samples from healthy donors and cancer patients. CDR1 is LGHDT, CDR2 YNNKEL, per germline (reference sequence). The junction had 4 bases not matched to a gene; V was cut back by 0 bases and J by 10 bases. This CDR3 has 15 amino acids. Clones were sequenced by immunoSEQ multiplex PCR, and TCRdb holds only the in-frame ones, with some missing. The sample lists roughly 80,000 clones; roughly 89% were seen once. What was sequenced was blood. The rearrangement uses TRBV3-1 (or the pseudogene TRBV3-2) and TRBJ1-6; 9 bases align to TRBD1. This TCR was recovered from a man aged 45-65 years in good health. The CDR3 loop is CASSQERTGESPLHF. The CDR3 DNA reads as TGTGCCAGCAGCCAAGAGAGGACAGGGGAGTCACCCCTCCACTTT.